The rows below give T cell receptor beta chains drawn from one sample of a study of cytomegalovirus exposure and HLA in healthy donors. Here immunoSEQ multiplex PCR was the method, and the copy in TCRdb shows in-frame clones only, minus some. The repertoire holds 100,000 to 150,000 clones, with 6.5% to 9.5% as singletons. The sequencing sample was made of PBMCs. These receptors were collected from a woman in her forties in good health and CMV-seropositive. Each CDR3 is given without its conserved first and last residue.

TRBV5-4 ASSGENYNEQF
TRBV7-9 ASSSDRGGEQF
TRBV5-8 ATGRATYEQY
TRBV18 ASSRSSGTNSYEQY
TRBV30 AWSQGTATVYGYT
TRBV10-3 AIRDRGSNQPQH
TRBV30 AWRDRSRGNYGYT
TRBV9 ASSEDTHGGETQY
TRBV5-5 ASSLSPRDRFYGNYGYT
TRBV2 ASRVGPRGGTEAF
TRBV19 ASKQRNSIEGNTIY
TRBV5-1 ASSPRDRLTEAF
TRBV11-2 ASSPQPGQFGNEQF
TRBV6-5 ASSKPGFSYNEQF
TRBV29-1 SAMQHDRDYGYT
TRBV18 ASSPLGGPDEQY
TRBV5-5 ASSVGTGVSEKLF
TRBV5-4 ASSPGTGIRGNTIY
TRBV12-2 ASRLVAGDSNQPQH
TRBV18 ASSLRTGFEAQH
TRBV6-5 ASSYQGGVTDTQY
TRBV5-4 ASNQGSGGEQY
TRBV5-1 ASSYTGTGGADRTSEAF
TRBV6-6 ASSGDLTGNGY
TRBV6-1 ASTEIYEQY
TRBV7-2 ASSSGLAGGKTQY
TRBV28 ASSLGGLQNGYT
TRBV13 ASSLSKSSYEQY
TRBV7-2 ASSLRAGENEKLF
TRBV18 ASSPRQAGGDLNEQF
TRBV6-1 ASSEGQGAEKLF
TRBV5-4 ASRLALGGIEQY
TRBV2 ASSPTRTSELSTEAF
TRBV6-1 ASRPGWGGYEQY
TRBV15 ATSRDQREKLF
TRBV5-6 ASSLSGQSTYEQY
TRBV6-6 ASSSPQNQPQH
TRBV27 ASSSAPTGQGYEQY
TRBV7-5 VRSLSLGTGIYEQY
TRBV4-1 ASSQGTEETQY
TRBV10-3 AISESRGANTEAF
TRBV11-2 ASSHLRGRGGEKLF
TRBV6-1 ASSQDRDDEQF
TRBV15 ATSRGNRGLINSPLH
TRBV6-1 ASSVQGRRNTEAF
TRBV18 ASSPGGGGNQPQH
TRBV29-1 SVAQGTNQPQH
TRBV6-6 ASSYPRGRGADTQY
TRBV14 ASSPQAGAETQY
TRBV10-1 ASSSTGADEKLF
TRBV19 ASSIIGTGPPHSTDTQY
TRBV28 ASSSLPTGANYGYT
TRBV18 ASSPDGGDYGYT
TRBV7-2 ASSSRQGSVQPQH